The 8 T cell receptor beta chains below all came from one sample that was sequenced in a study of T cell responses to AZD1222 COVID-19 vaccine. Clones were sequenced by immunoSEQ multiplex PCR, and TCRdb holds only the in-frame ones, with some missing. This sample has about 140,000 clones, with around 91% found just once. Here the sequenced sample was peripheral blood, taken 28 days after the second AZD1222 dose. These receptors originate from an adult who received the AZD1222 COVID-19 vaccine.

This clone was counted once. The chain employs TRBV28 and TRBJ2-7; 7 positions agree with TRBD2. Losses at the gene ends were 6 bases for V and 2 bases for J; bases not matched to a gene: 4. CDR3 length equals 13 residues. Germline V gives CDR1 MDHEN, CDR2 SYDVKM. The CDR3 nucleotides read TGTGCCAGCAGGCTAGCGGCGACCTACGAGCAGTACTTC. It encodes CASRLAATYEQYF.

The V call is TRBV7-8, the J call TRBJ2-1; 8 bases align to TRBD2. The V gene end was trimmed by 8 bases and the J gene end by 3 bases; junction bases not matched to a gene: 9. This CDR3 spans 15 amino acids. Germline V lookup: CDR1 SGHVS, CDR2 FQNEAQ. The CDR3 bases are TGTGCCAGCGGCCGAGAGCGGGGGAACTACAATGAGCAGTTCTTC. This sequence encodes CASGRERGNYNEQFF.

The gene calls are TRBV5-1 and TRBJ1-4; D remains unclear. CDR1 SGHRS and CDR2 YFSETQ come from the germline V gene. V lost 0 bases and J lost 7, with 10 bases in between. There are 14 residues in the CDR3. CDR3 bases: TGCGCCAGCAGCTTGGAAGGGTTTGGTGAAAAACTGTTTTTT. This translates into CASSLEGFGEKLFF.

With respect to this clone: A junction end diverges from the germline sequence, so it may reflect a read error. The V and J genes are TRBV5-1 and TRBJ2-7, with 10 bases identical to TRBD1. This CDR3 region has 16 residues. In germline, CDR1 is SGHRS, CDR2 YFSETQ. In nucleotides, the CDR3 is TGCGCCAGCAGCTTGGGGGGGACAGGGGTCTCCGACGAGCAGTACTTC. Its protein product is CASSLGGTGVSDEQYF.

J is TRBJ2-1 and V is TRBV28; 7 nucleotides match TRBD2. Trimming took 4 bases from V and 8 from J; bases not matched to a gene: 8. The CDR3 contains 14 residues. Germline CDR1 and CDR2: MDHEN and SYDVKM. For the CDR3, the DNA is TGTGCCAGCAGTTCCGGGACTACCCAGGATGAGCAGTTCTTC. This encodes CASSSGTTQDEQFF.

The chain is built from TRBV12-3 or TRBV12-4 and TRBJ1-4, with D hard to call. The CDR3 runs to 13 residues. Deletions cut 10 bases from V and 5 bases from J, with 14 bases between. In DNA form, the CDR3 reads TGTGCCAACCGCCGATCCCTGAATGAAAAACTGTTTTTT. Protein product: CANRRSLNEKLFF.

The CDR3 DNA reads as TGTGCCAGCAGCTTATCTGGACTAGCGGGGGTTAGGAATGAGCAGTTCTTC. Amino acid sequence: CASSLSGLAGVRNEQFF. The V gene is TRBV5-4, the J gene TRBJ2-1, with TRBD2 identical over 13 bases. Per the germline V gene, CDR1 is SGHNT and CDR2 is YYREEE (reference sequence). The trim removed 2 bases at V and 7 bases at J, leaving 9 bases unmatched. The CDR3 contains 17 residues.

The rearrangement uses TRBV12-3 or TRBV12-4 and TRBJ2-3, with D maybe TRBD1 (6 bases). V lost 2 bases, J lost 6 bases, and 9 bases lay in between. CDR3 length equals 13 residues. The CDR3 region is CASSLMGHDTQYF. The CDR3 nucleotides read TGTGCCAGCAGTTTAATGGGACACGATACGCAGTATTTT.